One and the same sample provided the 10 T cell receptor beta chains below, sequenced in a study of blood T cell repertoires in COVID-19. Measured with immunoSEQ multiplex PCR; TCRdb has only the in-frame clones, and not every one. Among some 170,000 clones, roughly 83% were seen once, and the ten largest hold about 10%. What was sequenced was peripheral blood. Source of these receptors: an elderly woman with active or convalescent COVID-19.

V usage is TRBV9 and J usage is TRBJ2-2, with D perhaps TRBD1 (5 bases). The germline CDR1 and CDR2 sequences are SGDLS and YYNGEE. CDR3 length: 16 amino acids. Trimming left V 0 bases short and J 4 bases short, with 13 bases between. CDR3 loop: CASSVGGSRVTGELFF. CDR3 in DNA: TGTGCCAGCAGCGTAGGAGGCAGCAGGGTCACCGGGGAGCTGTTTTTT. Together with reference TRBV9 and TRBJ2-2, the CDR3 gives the full variable domain: DSGVTQTPKHLITATGQRVTLRCSPRSGDLSVYWYQQSLDQGLQFLIQYYNGEERAKGNILERFSAQQFPDLHSELNLSSLELGDSALYFCASSVGGSRVTGELFFGEGSRLTVL.

V gene TRBV19 combines with J gene TRBJ1-5; 10 nucleotides agree with TRBD1. The junction had 14 bases not matched to a gene; V was cut back by 2 bases and J by 1 base. The CDR3 extends over 20 amino acids. Germline V gives CDR1 LNHDA, CDR2 SQIVND (reference sequence). The CDR3 loop reads CASSIRRGQGTLLSNQPQHF. The DNA of the CDR3 is TGTGCCAGTAGTATAAGACGGGGACAGGGGACCCTTTTAAGCAATCAGCCCCAGCATTTT.

This chain uses TRBV18 with TRBJ2-3, with D perhaps matching TRBD2 (7 bases). V shed 8 bases and J shed 5 bases, with 23 bases lying between them. The CDR3 length is 16 residues. Germline V gives CDR1 KGHSH, CDR2 LQKENI. The CDR3 DNA reads TGTGCCAGCCGCGGGGGAAGGGGGGGCCTCGGAGATACGCAGTATTTT. It specifies CASRGGRGGLGDTQYF. Full variable domain (remainder filled in from reference TRBV18 and TRBJ2-3): NAGVMQNPRHLVRRRGQEARLRCSPMKGHSHVYWYRQLPEEGLKFMVYLQKENIIDESGMPKERFSAEFPKEGPSILRIQQVVRGDSAAYFCASRGGRGGLGDTQYFGPGTRLTVL.

The rearrangement joins TRBV15 to TRBJ1-1, with 9 nucleotides matching TRBD1. The CDR3 sequence is 15 residues long. Per germline, CDR1 LNHNV and CDR2 YYDKDF (reference sequence). V shed 5 bases, J shed 12 bases, and the junction held 16 bases outside the gene matches. The CDR3 loop is CATSGYQTGGQLTFF. The DNA for the CDR3 is TGTGCCACCAGCGGTTACCAGACAGGGGGACAGTTGACTTTCTTT.

V is TRBV16 and J is TRBJ1-4; 8 nucleotides agree with TRBD1. Trimming removed 2 bases from V and 7 bases from J; junction bases left unmatched: 6. The CDR3 has 15 residues. Per the germline V gene, CDR1 is KGHSY and CDR2 is FQNENV. CDR3 in DNA: TGTGCCAGCAGCCAACAGGGGACAGGCCCTGAAAAACTGTTTTTT. Residues: CASSQQGTGPEKLFF.

The chain links TRBV7-9 to TRBJ1-3; TRBD1 is a possible D gene (6 bases). V lost 1 base and J 4 bases, leaving 14 bases between the germline ends. Per germline, CDR1 SEHNR and CDR2 FQNEAQ (reference sequence). CDR3 length equals 16 residues. CDR3 nucleotides: TGTGCCAGCAGCTTAGTATCAGGGACAACCGGAAACACCATATATTTT. As protein: CASSLVSGTTGNTIYF.

The chain carries TRBV18 and TRBJ1-3; 7 nucleotides line up with TRBD1. CDR1 is KGHSH, CDR2 LQKENI, per germline. Unmatched junction bases numbered 1, after V lost 4 bases and J lost 1 base. The CDR3 sequence is 14 residues long. The CDR3 bases are TGTGCCAGCTCACTGGGACAGTCTGGAAACACCATATATTTT. Amino acids: CASSLGQSGNTIYF. Full variable domain (rest looked up from reference TRBV18 and TRBJ1-3): NAGVMQNPRHLVRRRGQEARLRCSPMKGHSHVYWYRQLPEEGLKFMVYLQKENIIDESGMPKERFSAEFPKEGPSILRIQQVVRGDSAAYFCASSLGQSGNTIYFGEGSWLTVV.

The count of this clone is one. The chain is built from TRBV5-4 and TRBJ1-6, with 8 bases lining up with TRBD1. The CDR3 is 14 residues long. With V trimmed by 1 base and J by 9 bases, 3 bases remained unmatched. Germline assignment: CDR1 SGHNT and CDR2 YYREEE (reference sequence). CDR3 bases: TGTGCCAGCAGCTTGATAGGACAGGGTTCACCCCTCCACTTT. Translating it yields CASSLIGQGSPLHF.

The V gene is TRBV5-1, the J gene TRBJ2-1; a weak D match, TRBD2 (6 bases). The V end lost 0 bases, the J end lost 4 bases, and 14 bases lay between the germline ends. This CDR3 has 16 amino acids. In germline, CDR1 is SGHRS, CDR2 YFSETQ. CDR3 nucleotides: TGCGCCAGCAGCTTGGTAACCGGGGGTTCGTACAATGAGCAGTTCTTC. Protein product: CASSLVTGGSYNEQFF.

The rearrangement uses TRBV19 and TRBJ2-7; 8 bases are a match to TRBD1. Germline loops: CDR1 LNHDA, CDR2 SQIVND (reference sequence). CDR3 length: 15 residues. Trimming took 3 bases from V and 2 from J; bases not matched to a gene: 6. The CDR3 DNA reads TGTGCCAGTAGTATGGGGGACAGGTTCCCCTACGAGCAGTACTTC. Translated: CASSMGDRFPYEQYF.